The T cell receptor (beta chain) under discussion was sequenced for a study of blood T cells in healthy people across ages. This clonotype was seen just once. No antigen is known for it. For the second PCR, which ran for about 7 to 11 cycles, a sample-barcoded 5' primer and a J-beta primer mix were used. Template switching added a 12-random-nucleotide identifier to every cDNA molecule. TCRdb reprocessed the 5' RACE reads via MiXCR and lists one record per CDR3 protein. The sample lists some 900,000 distinct CDR3 sequences; around 46% were seen once. Donors were healthy Caucasian individuals from Russia aged roughly 6 to 90. Broader study findings: Naive CD4+ cell counts and diversity both ran higher in long-lived than in aged donors. Naive and antigen-experienced cells were not separated, limiting conclusive comparison.

V shed 6 bases, J shed 1 base, and the junction held 7 bases outside the gene matches. CDR3 length: 15 residues. Germline values: CDR1 MNHNS, CDR2 SASEGT. This receptor was obtained from a man aged 25-40 years in good health. This chain joins TRBV6-1 and TRBJ2-5; TRBD2 matches at 8 bases. Input material: blood. The CDR3 is CASRTLAALQETQYF. CDR3 DNA sequence: TGTGCCAGCAGGACACTAGCGGCCCTCCAAGAGACCCAGTACTTC.